This T cell receptor (beta chain) stems from a study of brain T cells in children with intractable seizures. Study results and caveats: HCMV serostatus was not known, and viral specificity came from CDR3 similarity only. Pre-surgery blood may have been undersampled, hiding some clones.

Only cases whose brain tissue showed the highest T cell transcript signatures were sequenced. At least one anti-epileptic drug was given before surgery. Notes on this clone: As yet, its antigen is unknown.

The assay was immunoSEQ multiplex PCR, and TCRdb's table has in-frame clones only and misses some. Found here are 70,000 to 85,000 clones, approximately 89% of them singletons; the top ten hold approximately 25%. Germline CDR1 and CDR2: MGHRA and YSYEKL. This CDR3 is built from 15 residues. The V segment lost 3 bases and the J segment 6 bases; nucleotides outside the gene matches: 8. This chain links TRBV4-1 with TRBJ1-1; 9 positions agree with TRBD1. This receptor was identified in a girl aged 2-10 years with Rasmussen encephalitis and intractable seizures. The specimen comprised peripheral blood, sampled at surgery. CDR3 DNA: TGCGCCAGCAGCCAGGTGGGACAGGGAATCTCTGAAGCTTTCTTT. This encodes CASSQVGQGISEAFF.